This TCR beta chain was documented in a study of T-cell reconstitution after alpha-beta-depleted transplantation in children. Whole-study findings and limits: A year had passed since transplant, and T-cell counts and diversity by then came mostly from newly produced T cells. Approximately two months post-transplant, alpha-beta T cells reportedly originated from several hundred expanded graft clones. Some patients showed high day-60 TCRbeta diversity, which derived from surviving recipient T cells and thymic progenitors.

During its preparation, the TCRbeta library received unique molecular identifiers. TCRdb reprocessed the PCR reads via MiXCR and lists one record per CDR3 protein. The sample includes 500,000 to 750,000 distinct CDR3 sequences, roughly 27% seen only once; the top ten take about 35%. Details on this clonotype: What it binds is unknown.

This receptor was obtained from a boy younger than two with Wiskott-Aldrich syndrome, due to receive a stem cell transplant. The sequencing here drew on PBMCs, taken before TCRalphabeta/CD19-depleted stem cell transplant.

The CDR3 nucleotides are TGCAGTGCTAGAGTAGGCCTAGCGGGAGTCCATGAGCAGTTCTTC. Translation gives CSARVGLAGVHEQFF. The V and J genes are TRBV20-1 and TRBJ2-1, with 10 bases fitting TRBD2. V shed 1 base and J 8 bases; nucleotides not matched to a gene: 8. The V gene's germline CDR1 is DFQATT and CDR2 SNEGSKA (reference sequence). This CDR3 spans 15 amino acids.